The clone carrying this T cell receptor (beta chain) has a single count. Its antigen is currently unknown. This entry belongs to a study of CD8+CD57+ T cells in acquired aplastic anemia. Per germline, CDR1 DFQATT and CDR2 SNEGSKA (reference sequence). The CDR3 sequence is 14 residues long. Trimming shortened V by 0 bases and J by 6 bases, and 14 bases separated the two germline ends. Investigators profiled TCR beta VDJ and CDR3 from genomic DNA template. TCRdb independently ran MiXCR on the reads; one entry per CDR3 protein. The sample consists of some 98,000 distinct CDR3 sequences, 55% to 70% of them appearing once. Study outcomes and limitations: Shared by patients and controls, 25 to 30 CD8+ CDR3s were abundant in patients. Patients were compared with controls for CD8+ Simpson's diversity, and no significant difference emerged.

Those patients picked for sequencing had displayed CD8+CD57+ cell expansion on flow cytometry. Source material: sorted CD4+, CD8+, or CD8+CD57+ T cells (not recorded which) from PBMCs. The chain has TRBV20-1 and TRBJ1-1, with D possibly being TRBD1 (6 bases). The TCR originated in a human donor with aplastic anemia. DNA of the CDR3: TGCAGTGCTAGAGATGATAAGGAGGGGGCTGAAGCTTTCTTT. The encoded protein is CSARDDKEGAEAFF.